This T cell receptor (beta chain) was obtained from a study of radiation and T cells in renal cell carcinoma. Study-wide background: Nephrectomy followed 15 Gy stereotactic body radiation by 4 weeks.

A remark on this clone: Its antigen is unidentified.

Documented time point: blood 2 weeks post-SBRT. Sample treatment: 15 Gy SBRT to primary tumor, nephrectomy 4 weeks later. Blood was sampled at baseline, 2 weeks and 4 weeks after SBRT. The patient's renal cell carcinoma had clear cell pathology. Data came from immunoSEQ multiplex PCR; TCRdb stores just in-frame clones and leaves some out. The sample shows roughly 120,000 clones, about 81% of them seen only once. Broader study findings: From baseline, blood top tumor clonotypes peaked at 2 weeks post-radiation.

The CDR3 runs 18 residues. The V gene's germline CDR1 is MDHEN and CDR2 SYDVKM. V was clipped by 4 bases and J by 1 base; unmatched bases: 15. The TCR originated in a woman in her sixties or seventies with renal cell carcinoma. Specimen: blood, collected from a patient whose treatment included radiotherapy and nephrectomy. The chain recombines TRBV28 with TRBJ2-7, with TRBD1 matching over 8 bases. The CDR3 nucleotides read TGTGCCAGCAGTTCTTACCCCCGGGACAGGTTAAGTTCCTACGAGCAGTACTTC. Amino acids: CASSSYPRDRLSSYEQYF.